A selection of T cell receptor beta chains follows, all from one sample in a study of T cells in Graves' hyperthyroidism and ophthalmopathy. TCRdb used MiXCR to reprocess the multiplex PCR reads, holding one entry per CDR3 protein. Among roughly 500,000 distinct CDR3 sequences, 46% were seen once, and the ten largest hold around 20%. The specimen sequenced was peripheral blood or thyroid tissue (not recorded which). Receptor source: an adult woman with Graves' disease, either hyperthyroidism or ophthalmopathy (not recorded which). CDR3s include the opening cysteine and the closing phenylalanine or tryptophan. D genes are given only for firm matches. Some rows have no size entry. The others give once, few or many, or a class for an expanded clone.

abundance	v_gene	d_gene	len	j_gene	CDR3nt	CDR3aa
NA	TRBV2	TRBD1	16	TRBJ1-6	TGTGCCAGCAGTGAAGCGCGGGACAGGGGGAATTCACCCCTCCACTTT	CASSEARDRGNSPLHF
NA	TRBV2	TRBD1	14	TRBJ1-5	TGTGCCAGCAGTGACCAGGGGGGGAATCAGCCCCAGCATTTT	CASSDQGGNQPQHF
NA	TRBV7-9	NA	16	TRBJ1-3	TGTGCCAGCAGCTTGAACCTCATGATGGAGGGAAACACCATATATTTT	CASSLNLMMEGNTIYF
NA	TRBV12-3/TRBV12-4	NA	12	TRBJ1-2	TGTGCCAGCAGTTTGAGGGGGGCTGGCTACACCTTC	CASSLRGAGYTF
few	TRBV10-2	NA	10	TRBJ2-1	TGCGCCAGCGGAGAGACAGGCCAATTCTTC	CASGETGQFF
many	TRBV20-1	NA	13	TRBJ1-5	TGCAGTGCTAGTATTGGGACCGGCCAGCCCCAGCATTTT	CSASIGTGQPQHF
NA	TRBV2	TRBD1	14	TRBJ2-5	TGTGCCAGCTTAGCCGGGACAGGGGAAGAGACCCAGTACTTC	CASLAGTGEETQYF
NA	TRBV20-1	NA	12	TRBJ1-6	TGCAGTGTCAGAGATTATAATTCACCCCTCCACTTT	CSVRDYNSPLHF
many	TRBV29-1	TRBD1	18	TRBJ1-1	TGCAGCGTTGAGTATTGGGACAGGGAGGCAGGTTTGGACACTGAAGCTTTCTTT	CSVEYWDREAGLDTEAFF
many	TRBV5-1	TRBD1	14	TRBJ1-1	TGCGCCAGCAGCTTTGACAGGGGGAACACTGAAGCTTTCTTT	CASSFDRGNTEAFF
many	TRBV19	NA	14	TRBJ2-7	TGTGCCAGTAGTGATGGGCCAAGCTCCTACGAGCAGTACTTC	CASSDGPSSYEQYF
many	TRBV10-2	TRBD2	16	TRBJ2-7	TGCGCCAGGACCGAGGGCGCGGGAGGGCCTAAAAACGAGCAGTACTTC	CARTEGAGGPKNEQYF
few	TRBV15	NA	13	TRBJ1-1	TGTGCCACCAGCAGAGGGACAGTATATGAAGCTTTCTTT	CATSRGTVYEAFF
many	TRBV5-1	NA	14	TRBJ2-5	TGCGCCAGCAGCAACGGACAATTGAGAGAGACCCAGTACTTC	CASSNGQLRETQYF
few	TRBV28	NA	12	TRBJ1-1	TGTGCCAGCAGTTTAAATCGACGGGAAGCTTTCTTT	CASSLNRREAFF
many	TRBV10-3	TRBD1	12	TRBJ1-2	TGTGCCACCCCTGAGGACAGGGGCGGCTACACCTTC	CATPEDRGGYTF
many	TRBV5-8	NA	11	TRBJ2-7	TGTGCCAGCAGCTTCTTGGACGAGCAGTACTTC	CASSFLDEQYF
NA	TRBV7-8	NA	17	TRBJ1-5	TGTGCCAGCAGCGTCTTGGGGTGGCAGGCGATCAATCAGCCCCAGCATTTT	CASSVLGWQAINQPQHF
NA	TRBV14	NA	15	TRBJ2-5	TGTGCCAGCAGCCAAGATCGCGATTACCAAGAGACCCAGTACTTC	CASSQDRDYQETQYF
once	TRBV9	TRBD2	14	TRBJ2-7	TGTGCCAGCAGACCGACTAGCGGAGTCTACGAGCAGTACTTC	CASRPTSGVYEQYF
many	TRBV6-6	NA	17	TRBJ1-5	TGTGCCAGCAGTTACTCGAGGGTTTCCCCCCCGGGTCGGCCCCAGCATTTT	CASSYSRVSPPGRPQHF
few	TRBV29-1	NA	14	TRBJ2-5	TGCAGCGCTTCGGAGGGCACCTACCAAGAGACCCAGTACTTC	CSASEGTYQETQYF